The T cell receptor beta chain described here comes from a study of early T cells in non-severe SARS-CoV-2 infection (TCRdb year 2021). Study-level background: TCR sequencing used bulk RNA from unsorted whole blood, so alpha and beta chains could not be paired. Broader findings and caveats from the paper: VDJdb matching was skewed toward anti-spike CD8 responses and likely underestimated virus-specific expansions by missing private and CD4 specificities.

Taken from cysteine to phenylalanine, the CDR3 has 12 residues. Only CDR3 DNA is held: 36 bases, read in frame from base 1. The germline V gene encodes CDR1 MDHEN and CDR2 SYDVKM. V lost 5 bases and J lost 6 bases; the stretch between them is 10 bases long. Only a few counts were recorded for this clonotype. It has no known antigen specificity. No quality values exist for individual bases; no much larger clone is one base distant. Libraries were prepared through 5' RACE. Sequencing used a NextSeq 500. To correct for sequencing error and PCR bias, the TCR library protocol tagged individual cDNA molecules with unique molecular identifiers. Sequencing covered both TCR alpha and beta chains, and within each sample the abundances of alpha and beta sequences were tightly co-correlated. Concerning the study's data processing: Decombinator V4 was used to annotate TCR sequences for V gene, J gene and CDR3. Expanded TCRs were defined as changing significantly between any two time points under a Poisson model with p below 0.0001. TCR abundances were normalised to the total number of TCRs sequenced per sample and expressed as counts per million. MAIT TCRs were defined by TRAV1-2 paired with TRAJ12, TRAJ20 or TRAJ33, and iNKT TCRs by TRAV10 paired with TRAJ18. A search of VDJdb, accessed on 1 November 2021, was run for TCRs annotated to CMV, EBV and SARS-CoV-2, with TCRs annotated for multiple antigens excluded. TCRdb redid the processing of the public reads, applying fastp at Q25 and MiXCR, and retained in-frame beta chains. One record per CDR3 amino acid sequence lists the most common genes and DNA. These V and J calls originate from TCRdb's pipeline instead of the authors' own analysis. The sample yields 95,000 to 100,000 distinct CDR3 sequences; roughly 9.6% were counted once. 4% to 5.5% of the sample rests with the top ten.

The study was a case-control design nested within a healthcare worker cohort in London, UK, with weekly nasopharyngeal swab PCR tests and blood sampling. Healthcare workers were enrolled in the week of the UK lockdown, from 23 to 31 March 2020, and were followed every week for up to roughly 16 weeks. The clonotype comes from an adult who was a healthcare worker with PCR-confirmed SARS-CoV-2 infection or an uninfected control (not recorded which). The chain couples TRBV28 to TRBJ1-1, with no confident D gene call. The specimen was whole blood. Here is the DNA: TGTGCCAGCAGTACCCCCGGCGCTGAAGCTTTCTTT. Translation gives CASSTPGAEAFF.